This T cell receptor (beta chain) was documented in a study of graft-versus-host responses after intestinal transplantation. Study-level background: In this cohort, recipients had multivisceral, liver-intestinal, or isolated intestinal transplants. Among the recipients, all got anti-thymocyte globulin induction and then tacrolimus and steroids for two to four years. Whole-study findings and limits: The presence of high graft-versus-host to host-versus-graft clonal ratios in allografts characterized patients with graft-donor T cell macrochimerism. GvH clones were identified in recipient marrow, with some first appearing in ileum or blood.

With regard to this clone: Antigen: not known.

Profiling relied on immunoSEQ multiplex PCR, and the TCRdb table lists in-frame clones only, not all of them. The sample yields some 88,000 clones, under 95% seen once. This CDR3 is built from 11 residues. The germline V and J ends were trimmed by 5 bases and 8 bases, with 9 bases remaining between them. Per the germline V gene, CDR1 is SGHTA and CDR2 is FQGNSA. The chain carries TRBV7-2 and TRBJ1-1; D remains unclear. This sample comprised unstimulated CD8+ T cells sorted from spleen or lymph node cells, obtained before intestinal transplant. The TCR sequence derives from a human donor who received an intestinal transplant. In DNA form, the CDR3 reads TGTGCCAGCAGCCTAAAGACAGAAGCTTTCTTT. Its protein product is CASSLKTEAFF.